The 25 T cell receptor beta chains below were found in one sample sequenced in a study of memory CD4+ T cells and cytomegalovirus serostatus. The sort gate was single viable CD3+CD4+CD8-CD45RO+ cells for memory CD4+ T cells. Produced via immunoSEQ multiplex PCR; TCRdb's table is partial and in-frame only. Of some 59,000 clones listed, around 83% are singletons. What was sequenced was memory CD4+ T cells from blood. The receptors shown here come from an adult in good health and CMV-seronegative.

The CDR3 region has the DNA TGTGCCAGCGTAGCGGTGTCTGGGGCAGATACGCAGTATTTT. Translation gives CASVAVSGADTQYF. The chain carries TRBV28 and TRBJ2-3, with D tentatively TRBD2 (6 bases). The germline V gene encodes CDR1 MDHEN and CDR2 SYDVKM. The CDR3 length is 14 residues. Trimming removed 8 bases from V and 4 bases from J, with 16 bases in between.

This sequence joins TRBV5-1 and TRBJ2-6, with TRBD1 identical over 9 bases. The V segment lost 4 bases and the J segment 2 bases; nucleotides outside the gene matches: 4. The germline CDR1 and CDR2 sequences are SGHRS and YFSETQ. CDR3 length: 16 amino acids. The CDR3 nucleotides read TGCGCCAGCAGCGGGGGACAGGGAACTGGGGCCAACGTCCTGACTTTC. As protein: CASSGGQGTGANVLTF.

The rearrangement joins TRBV29-1 to TRBJ2-6, with 7 bases aligning to TRBD1. Germline values: CDR1 SQVTM, CDR2 ANQGSEA. V gave up 5 bases and J gave up 2 bases; unmatched junction bases: 9. The CDR3 has 16 amino acids. CDR3 region: CSVTDRVNAGANVLTF. CDR3 coding DNA: TGCAGCGTTACTGACAGGGTTAATGCTGGGGCCAACGTCCTGACTTTC.

The chain uses TRBV9 and TRBJ1-6, with 9 bases matching TRBD1. CDR3 length equals 15 residues. Losses at the gene ends were 4 bases for V and 15 bases for J; bases not matched to a gene: 14. The germline CDR1 and CDR2 sequences are SGDLS and YYNGEE. The CDR3 coding sequence is TGTGCCAGCAGCAAGGGACAGGGTCCCCGAGAAGGCCTCCACTTT. It specifies CASSKGQGPREGLHF.

The gene calls are TRBV5-6 and TRBJ2-7; 7 bases are a match to TRBD1. Trimming removed 4 bases from V and 1 base from J; junction bases left unmatched: 11. Germline-derived CDR1 and CDR2 are SGHDT and YYEEEE. This CDR3 is 16 amino acids long. Written as DNA, the CDR3 is TGTGCCAGCAGCCGGGTCTGGGCAGGGGGATCCTACGAGCAGTACTTC. It yields the protein CASSRVWAGGSYEQYF.

V usage is TRBV11-1 and J usage is TRBJ2-2; D might be TRBD2 (6 bases). V was shortened by 5 bases and J by 7 bases, with 20 bases between the two germline ends. Germline lookup yields CDR1 SGHAT and CDR2 FQDESV (reference sequence). This CDR3 region has 16 residues. The CDR3 DNA reads as TGTGCCAGCAGCCGCCCGATTGCGGGACGGCACGGGGAGCTGTTTTTT. It translates to CASSRPIAGRHGELFF.

This chain's CDR3 is CASSRTSSYEQYF. The CDR3 DNA sequence: TGTGCCAGCAGCCGGACTAGCTCCTACGAGCAGTACTTC. The chain uses TRBV7-8 and TRBJ2-7; 7 bases are a match to TRBD2. Trimming removed 5 bases from V and 0 bases from J; junction bases left unmatched: 1. CDR3 length equals 13 residues. Germline lookup yields CDR1 SGHVS and CDR2 FQNEAQ.

This clone showed up just a few times. V is TRBV7-3 and J is TRBJ1-2, with D perhaps matching TRBD1 (6 bases). The CDR3 runs 15 residues. Trimming pared 5 bases from V and 4 bases from J, leaving 17 bases between. CDR1 and CDR2 from the germline V gene are SGHTA and FQGTGA. Written as DNA, the CDR3 is TGTGCCAGCAGCCCAGGGGACCCTATCGTCTATGGCTACACCTTC. Translation: CASSPGDPIVYGYTF.

This clone was counted a few times. V and J are TRBV5-6 and TRBJ1-2; TRBD1 is a possible D gene (6 bases). V shed 0 bases and J shed 4 bases, with 16 bases lying between them. Germline CDR1 SGHDT, CDR2 YYEEEE. This CDR3 has 16 residues. CDR3 sequence (DNA): TGTGCCAGCAGCTTGGAGCCAAACAGGGCCTCCTATGGCTACACCTTC. Protein product: CASSLEPNRASYGYTF.

The genes are TRBV6-1 and TRBJ1-3; possibly TRBD1 for D (6 bases). CDR3 length: 17 amino acids. The V end lost 3 bases, the J end lost 0 bases, and 15 bases lay between the germline ends. Germline CDR1 is MNHNS and CDR2 is SASEGT. CDR3 bases: TGTGCCAGCAGTGACACCGGGACAATCGCCTCTGGAAACACCATATATTTT. This sequence encodes CASSDTGTIASGNTIYF.

The chain uses TRBV9 and TRBJ2-1; 13 bases match TRBD2. CDR1 is SGDLS and CDR2 is YYNGEE in the germline V gene. Trimming removed 2 bases from V and 4 bases from J; junction bases left unmatched: 9. This CDR3 region has 18 residues. The CDR3, as DNA: TGTGCCAGCAGCGTTGCACTAGCGGGAGGGCCGGGGTACAATGAGCAGTTCTTC. Translation: CASSVALAGGPGYNEQFF.

V and J are TRBV6-1 and TRBJ1-3; no clear D gene. Trimming removed 2 bases from V and 2 bases from J, with 16 bases in between. The germline CDR1 and CDR2 sequences are MNHNS and SASEGT. The CDR3 contains 17 residues. The CDR3 reads CASSETIVGQAGNTIYF. For the CDR3, the DNA is TGTGCCAGCAGTGAAACCATAGTTGGGCAAGCTGGAAACACCATATATTTT.

CDR3 amino acids: CASSEPGTSGRASTDTQYF. Here the CDR3 DNA reads TGCGCCAGCAGTGAGCCCGGGACTAGCGGGAGGGCTAGCACAGATACGCAGTATTTT. The J gene is TRBJ2-3, the V gene TRBV10-1; 16 nucleotides line up with TRBD2. CDR1 and CDR2 (germline): WNHNN, SYGVQD (reference sequence). This CDR3 has 19 amino acids. V shed 2 bases, J shed 0 bases, and the junction held 5 bases outside the gene matches.

The gene calls are TRBV28 and TRBJ1-1; D gene ambiguous. The ends were cut back, 1 base at V and 11 bases at J, with 20 bases in the middle. Germline V CDR1 and CDR2: MDHEN, SYDVKM. This CDR3 contains 15 residues. DNA of the CDR3: TGTGCCAGCAGTTTATTAGTACGGGAATCAAGGCGGGCTTTCTTT. It codes for CASSLLVRESRRAFF.

The V gene is TRBV18, the J gene TRBJ2-3; D unclear. This CDR3 has 12 amino acids. V lost 8 bases, J lost 1 base, and 7 bases lay in between. Germline CDR1 KGHSH, CDR2 LQKENI. The CDR3 nucleotides are TGTGCCAGCCCCTCGGGCACAGATACGCAGTATTTT. Residues: CASPSGTDTQYF.

The V and J genes are TRBV5-1 and TRBJ2-1; 12 bases match TRBD1. The CDR3 spans 19 residues. The germline V gene has CDR1 SGHRS and CDR2 YFSETQ. V lost 3 bases and J lost 3; bases outside the gene matches: 13. The CDR3 coding sequence is TGCGCCAGCAGCTCCACGGGACAGGGGGCACTAGCCGGCTACAATGAGCAGTTCTTC. It is translated as CASSSTGQGALAGYNEQFF. Filled out from reference TRBV5-1 and TRBJ2-1, the complete variable domain reads KAGVTQTPRYLIKTRGQQVTLSCSPISGHRSVSWYQQTPGQGLQFLFEYFSETQRNKGNFPGRFSGRQFSNSRSEMNVSTLELGDSALYLCASSSTGQGALAGYNEQFFGPGTRLTVL.

V usage is TRBV5-6 and J usage is TRBJ1-2; 7 bases agree with TRBD1. The CDR3 is 15 residues long. CDR1 and CDR2 from the germline V gene are SGHDT and YYEEEE. V gave up 1 base and J gave up 4 bases; unmatched junction bases: 7. The CDR3 DNA sequence: TGTGCCAGCAGCTTGCCGCACGGGACAGTCTATGGCTACACCTTC. Translated, it gives CASSLPHGTVYGYTF.

The J gene is TRBJ2-5, the V gene TRBV6-1; no clear D. This CDR3 spans 13 amino acids. Germline CDR1 is MNHNS and CDR2 is SASEGT. V gave up 5 bases and J gave up 4 bases, with 11 bases separating them. The CDR3 region has the DNA TGTGCCAGCAGTAGTGTACTACGAGAGACCCAGTACTTC. It translates to CASSSVLRETQYF.

J is TRBJ2-7 and V is TRBV6-1, with D perhaps TRBD1 (5 bases). Germline V CDR1 and CDR2: MNHNS, SASEGT. The length of the CDR3 is 12 residues. Trimming left V 6 bases short and J 5 bases short, with 11 bases between. CDR3 DNA sequence: TGTGCCAGCAGCCCCGACAGAGACGAGCAGTACTTC. It encodes CASSPDRDEQYF.

This chain uses TRBV6-6 with TRBJ1-2; D not certain. CDR1 is MNHNY and CDR2 is SVGAGI in the germline V gene (reference sequence). The CDR3 has 14 residues. The ends were cut back, 7 bases at V and 0 bases at J, with 12 bases in the middle. The CDR3 DNA follows: TGTGCCAGCACCCTGTTCGGCTCTAACTATGGCTACACCTTC. Translated, it gives CASTLFGSNYGYTF.

This clone was counted once. In nucleotides, the CDR3 is TGTGCCAGCAGCCCCGACGGCTATGGCTACACCTTC. This translates into CASSPDGYGYTF. The rearrangement joins TRBV7-3 to TRBJ1-2, with D unresolved. CDR3 length: 12 amino acids. Trimming pared 5 bases from V and 4 bases from J, leaving 8 bases between. CDR1 is SGHTA, CDR2 FQGTGA, per germline.

This rearrangement joins TRBV6-5 to TRBJ1-1, with a possible D match to TRBD1 (6 bases). The CDR3 runs 13 residues. V was trimmed by 5 bases and J by 4 bases, leaving 11 bases between them. CDR1 and CDR2 from the germline V gene are MNHEY and SVGAGI. The CDR3 here is CASSQDRTTEAFF. The CDR3 DNA reads as TGTGCCAGCAGTCAAGACAGGACCACTGAAGCTTTCTTT.

The J gene is TRBJ2-7, the V gene TRBV7-9, with D perhaps TRBD1 (6 bases). Trimming took off 4 bases at V and 0 bases at J, with 10 bases between the two ends. The CDR3 covers 14 residues. In germline, CDR1 is SEHNR, CDR2 FQNEAQ (reference sequence). The CDR3 loop reads CASSSRGSSYEQYF. The CDR3 DNA is TGTGCCAGCAGCTCGAGGGGGAGCTCCTACGAGCAGTACTTC.

The chain employs TRBV11-2 and TRBJ2-7; 8 bases are shared with TRBD1. The CDR3 covers 14 residues. CDR1 and CDR2 from the germline V gene are SGHAT and FQNNGV. The ends lost 5 bases at V and 2 bases at J; junction bases unmatched: 5. The CDR3 bases are TGTGCCAGCAGCGCCGGGACAGGACCCTACGAGCAGTACTTC. Amino acids: CASSAGTGPYEQYF.

The chain uses TRBV9 and TRBJ2-6; TRBD1 aligns across 8 bases. The V gene end was trimmed by 6 bases and the J gene end by 1 base; junction bases not matched to a gene: 6. This CDR3 contains 16 residues. Germline CDR1 SGDLS, CDR2 YYNGEE. The CDR3 spells CASTKQGASGANVLTF. The DNA for the CDR3 is TGTGCCAGCACGAAGCAGGGGGCTTCTGGGGCCAACGTCCTGACTTTC.